Each of the 31 T cell receptor beta chains below was sequenced from the same sample in a study of early T cells in non-severe SARS-CoV-2 infection. TCRdb re-derived calls from the 5' RACE reads in MiXCR, one entry per CDR3 protein. The repertoire consists of some 61,000 distinct CDR3 sequences, with roughly 10% occurring once and the leading ten covering around 4.4%. Sequenced material: whole blood. The receptors derive from an adult who was a healthcare worker with PCR-confirmed SARS-CoV-2 infection or an uninfected control (not recorded which).

The rearrangement links TRBV10-3 to TRBJ2-5; 7 bases match TRBD2. J lost 1 base, V lost 5 bases, and 1 base had no gene match. CDR1 is ENHRY, CDR2 SYGVKD, per germline. The CDR3 totals 13 residues. CDR3 sequence reads: CAISIAGQETQYF. For the CDR3, the DNA is TGTGCCATCAGTATAGCGGGCCAAGAGACCCAGTACTTC.

The rearrangement links TRBV6-2 or TRBV6-3 to TRBJ2-1; no definite D call. The ends were cut back, 6 bases at V and 4 bases at J, with 19 bases in the middle. This CDR3 region has 16 residues. The germline V gene has CDR1 MNHEY and CDR2 SVGEGT. The CDR3 protein is CASSPLRATTYNEQFF. In DNA form, the CDR3 reads TGTGCCAGCAGCCCCCTTCGGGCAACTACGTACAATGAGCAGTTCTTC.

This clonotype occurred a few times. The chain uses TRBV18 and TRBJ2-2; the match to TRBD1 covers 7 bases. This CDR3 has 14 amino acids. V gave up 7 bases and J gave up 2 bases; unmatched junction bases: 4. Per the germline V gene, CDR1 is KGHSH and CDR2 is LQKENI. CDR3 nucleotide sequence: TGTGCCAGCTACAGGGGTCTAAACACCGGGGAGCTGTTTTTT. Protein product: CASYRGLNTGELFF.

This clonotype showed up many times. The chain recombines TRBV2 with TRBJ2-3; the D is unclear. The V gene lost 4 bases and the J gene lost 1 base, with 9 bases spanning the gap. The CDR3 runs 14 residues. Germline V CDR1 and CDR2: SNHLY, FYNNEI. CDR3 sequence (DNA): TGTGCCAGCAGTGTGATAGGGCGCACAGATACGCAGTATTTT. It codes for CASSVIGRTDTQYF.

CDR3 region: CASSAPPGNNRELFF. DNA for the CDR3: TGTGCCAGCAGTGCCCCCCCCGGGAACAACCGGGAGCTGTTTTTT. This chain joins TRBV2 and TRBJ2-2, with TRBD2 as a possible D gene (5 bases). This CDR3 spans 15 amino acids. Germline assignment: CDR1 SNHLY and CDR2 FYNNEI. The ends were cut back, 4 bases at V and 9 bases at J, with 18 bases in the middle. The whole variable domain, filled in from reference TRBV2 and TRBJ2-2, reads EPEVTQTPSHQVTQMGQEVILRCVPISNHLYFYWYRQILGQKVEFLVSFYNNEISEKSEIFDDQFSVERPDGSNFTLKIRSTKLEDSAMYFCASSAPPGNNRELFFGEGSRLTVL.

This chain uses TRBV5-5 with TRBJ2-2; a possible D gene is TRBD2 (5 bases). This CDR3 is built from 15 residues. In germline, CDR1 is SGHKS, CDR2 YYEKEE (reference sequence). V was clipped by 0 bases and J by 6 bases, with 12 bases between them. The CDR3 sequence is CASSLGAAEPGELFF. The CDR3, as DNA: TGTGCCAGCAGCTTGGGAGCGGCGGAACCCGGGGAGCTGTTTTTT.

This clonotype occurred many times. The chain uses TRBV7-6 and TRBJ2-7, with 11 bases fitting TRBD1. CDR3 length equals 15 residues. The germline CDR1 and CDR2 sequences are SGHVS and FNYEAQ. The trim removed 5 bases at V and 2 bases at J, leaving 5 bases unmatched. The chain's CDR3 is CASSIGTGGAYEQYF. CDR3 nucleotides: TGTGCCAGCAGCATAGGGACAGGGGGGGCCTACGAGCAGTACTTC.

This clonotype was recorded many times. The chain employs TRBV7-2 and TRBJ1-5; the D is unclear. The CDR3 consists of 14 residues. V lost 2 bases and J lost 7, with 12 bases in between. In germline, CDR1 is SGHTA, CDR2 FQGNSA. The CDR3 protein is CASSLLGYGQPQHF. The DNA for the CDR3 is TGTGCCAGCAGCTTATTGGGTTACGGGCAGCCCCAGCATTTT.

This chain uses TRBV5-1 with TRBJ2-2, with 8 nucleotides matching TRBD1. This CDR3 is built from 14 residues. V shed 0 bases, J shed 9 bases, and the junction held 4 bases outside the gene matches. Germline V gives CDR1 SGHRS, CDR2 YFSETQ. The CDR3 is CASSLVPGGRELFF. CDR3 bases: TGCGCCAGCAGCTTGGTACCAGGGGGCCGGGAGCTGTTTTTT.

This clonotype occurred many times. The chain joins TRBV3-1 to TRBJ1-4, with a tentative D call TRBD1 (6 bases). The CDR3 has 16 amino acids. Germline CDR1 and CDR2: LGHDT and YNNKEL (reference sequence). Between the trimmed V and J ends, which lost 1 base and 3 bases, there was a span of 12 bases. CDR3 loop: CASSQAGARANEKLFF. CDR3 coding DNA: TGTGCCAGCAGCCAAGCAGGGGCGCGGGCTAATGAAAAACTGTTTTTT.

V is TRBV6-5 and J is TRBJ2-7; the match to TRBD1 covers 9 bases. Trimming cost V 6 bases and J 3 bases; bases outside gene matches: 3. CDR3 length: 13 amino acids. The germline CDR1 and CDR2 sequences are MNHEY and SVGAGI. CDR3 bases: TGTGCCAGCAGCCGGGGACAGGGCTACGAGCAGTACTTC. Amino acids: CASSRGQGYEQYF.

Ten or more counts support this clonotype. The V call is TRBV18, the J call TRBJ1-1; perhaps TRBD1 as D (6 bases). Trimming took off 2 bases at V and 1 base at J, with 14 bases between the two ends. The CDR3 extends over 16 amino acids. CDR1 and CDR2 from the germline V gene are KGHSH and LQKENI. In DNA form, the CDR3 reads TGTGCCAGCTCACCAATTTCTCGGACAGAGAACACTGAAGCTTTCTTT. It codes for CASSPISRTENTEAFF.

This clonotype has only one observation. CDR3 sequence: CASSDGTSGGADTQYF. Here the CDR3 DNA reads TGTGCCAGCAGTGACGGGACTAGCGGGGGGGCCGATACGCAGTATTTT. The chain joins TRBV6-4 to TRBJ2-3, with 16 bases that match TRBD2. The CDR3 is 16 amino acids. Trimming at V came to 2 bases and at J to 6 bases, leaving 2 bases not matched to a gene. Germline V gives CDR1 MRHNA, CDR2 SNTAGT.

This clonotype has just a few counts. The CDR3 nucleotides read TGCGCCAGCAGCTCTCGACAGGGATTGAACACTGAAGCTTTCTTT. Residues: CASSSRQGLNTEAFF. The rearrangement uses TRBV5-1 and TRBJ1-1, with TRBD1 matching over 7 bases. V shed 3 bases and J 0 bases; nucleotides not matched to a gene: 5. The V gene's germline CDR1 is SGHRS and CDR2 YFSETQ. The CDR3 covers 15 residues.

V and J are TRBV20-1 and TRBJ2-7; 8 bases are shared with TRBD1. CDR1 DFQATT and CDR2 SNEGSKA come from the germline V gene (reference sequence). V lost 1 base to trimming and J lost 1 base; unmatched junction nucleotides: 3. CDR3 length: 14 amino acids. CDR3 coding DNA: TGCAGTGCTAGAGCGGACAGGGCTTCCTACGAGCAGTACTTC. This encodes CSARADRASYEQYF.

The chain has TRBV2 and TRBJ1-5; D is perhaps TRBD1 (5 bases). The germline gives CDR1 SNHLY, CDR2 FYNNEI. There are 14 residues in the CDR3. Deletions cut 6 bases from V and 1 base from J, with 10 bases between. CDR3 sequence reads: CASRSGLSNQPQHF. CDR3 sequence (DNA): TGTGCCAGCAGATCGGGACTGAGCAATCAGCCCCAGCATTTT.

This clonotype was counted many times. This sequence joins TRBV12-3 or TRBV12-4 and TRBJ2-7; D gene unclear. Trimming shortened V by 6 bases and J by 2 bases, and 14 bases separated the two germline ends. The CDR3 runs to 14 residues. The CDR3 DNA follows: TGTGCCAGCAGCTCTTTGGAAAGACCCTACGAGCAGTACTTC. Translated, it gives CASSSLERPYEQYF.

V is TRBV10-3 and J is TRBJ2-7; possibly TRBD1 for D (6 bases). Trimming removed 7 bases from V and 2 bases from J, with 12 bases in between. This CDR3 region has 13 residues. In germline, CDR1 is ENHRY, CDR2 SYGVKD. CDR3 sequence reads: CAITDRFTYEQYF. The CDR3 DNA reads TGTGCCATCACCGACAGGTTCACCTACGAGCAGTACTTC.

Ten or more counts support this clonotype. V and J are TRBV20-1 and TRBJ2-5, with D tentatively TRBD1 (5 bases). Trimming took off 4 bases at V and 2 bases at J, with 11 bases between the two ends. Germline values: CDR1 DFQATT, CDR2 SNEGSKA (reference sequence). This CDR3 has 13 amino acids. The CDR3 nucleotides are TGCAGTGCTATGGGGCGACCTCAAGAGACCCAGTACTTC. Translating it yields CSAMGRPQETQYF.

V and J are TRBV4-1 and TRBJ2-5; no clear D. This CDR3 comprises 14 residues. Trimming removed 0 bases at V and 7 bases at J, with 12 bases between. CDR1 and CDR2 from the germline V gene are MGHRA and YSYEKL. CDR3 in amino acids: CASSQEVALRTQYF. The CDR3 region has the DNA TGCGCCAGCAGCCAAGAAGTGGCCCTAAGGACCCAGTACTTC.

This clonotype was counted ten times or more. The chain links TRBV3-1 to TRBJ2-7; D possibly corresponds to TRBD1 (5 bases). V was clipped by 2 bases and J by 4 bases, with 15 bases between them. Germline V gene sequence: CDR1 LGHDT, CDR2 YNNKEL (reference sequence). The CDR3 consists of 15 residues. The CDR3 region is CASSQLSGQAYEQYF. The DNA of the CDR3 is TGTGCCAGCAGCCAACTTAGTGGACAAGCTTACGAGCAGTACTTC.

In its sample, this clonotype was seen many times. The gene calls are TRBV20-1 and TRBJ2-1; 8 bases align to TRBD2. J was trimmed by 7 bases and V by 2 bases; bases with no gene match: 7. The length of the CDR3 is 14 residues. The germline CDR1 and CDR2 sequences are DFQATT and SNEGSKA (reference sequence). CDR3 loop: CSARPGLVMNEQFF. The CDR3, as DNA: TGCAGTGCTAGACCGGGACTAGTGATGAATGAGCAGTTCTTC.

The chain carries TRBV29-1 and TRBJ2-1; 7 bases fit TRBD1. The CDR3 is 14 amino acids. Per the germline V gene, CDR1 is SQVTM and CDR2 is ANQGSEA. Trimming at V came to 6 bases and at J to 5 bases, leaving 10 bases not matched to a gene. The CDR3 nucleotides read TGCAGCGTACCCACGGGACAGCGCCACAATGAGCAGTTCTTC. Amino acids: CSVPTGQRHNEQFF.

A few counts support this clonotype. The gene calls are TRBV11-3 and TRBJ1-1, with D maybe TRBD1 (5 bases). V lost 3 bases to trimming and J lost 4 bases, with 18 bases between them. The CDR3 runs to 16 residues. Germline V CDR1 and CDR2: SGHNT, YENEEA. The CDR3 region is CASSLAGPFLATEAFF. As DNA, the CDR3 is TGTGCCAGCAGCTTGGCAGGGCCCTTCTTGGCCACTGAAGCTTTCTTT.

This clonotype was counted many times. The gene calls are TRBV4-1 and TRBJ1-1; perhaps TRBD1 as D (5 bases). V was clipped by 3 bases and J by 6 bases, with 17 bases between them. The CDR3 consists of 15 residues. CDR1 is MGHRA, CDR2 YSYEKL, per germline. The CDR3 reads CASSHRDWEKPEAFF. The DNA of the CDR3 is TGCGCCAGCAGCCACCGGGACTGGGAAAAGCCTGAAGCTTTCTTT.

This clonotype was seen a handful of times. The rearrangement joins TRBV2 to TRBJ2-6; the match to TRBD2 covers 7 bases. The CDR3 covers 17 residues. The J segment lost 0 bases and the V segment lost 4 bases, leaving 6 bases of the junction unmatched. Germline-derived CDR1 and CDR2 are SNHLY and FYNNEI. CDR3 protein: CASSVLASNSGANVLTF. The CDR3 DNA reads TGTGCCAGCAGTGTACTAGCGAGTAACTCTGGGGCCAACGTCCTGACTTTC.

CDR3 coding DNA: TGCAGCGCTAGGGTAGGGAACTATGGCTACACCTTC. Translated, it gives CSARVGNYGYTF. The chain combines TRBV29-1 with TRBJ1-2; D uncertain. The germline V gene has CDR1 SQVTM and CDR2 ANQGSEA. V was cut by 7 bases and J by 2 bases, with 11 bases left in between. The CDR3 sequence is 12 residues long.

This clonotype came up a few times. The genes are TRBV7-2 and TRBJ2-1; D ambiguous. The V and J ends lost 2 bases and 4 bases respectively, with 6 bases between them. The CDR3 contains 13 residues. Germline CDR1 is SGHTA and CDR2 is FQGNSA. The CDR3 loop is CASSLSRYNEQFF. DNA for the CDR3: TGTGCCAGCAGCTTAAGCAGGTACAATGAGCAGTTCTTC.

In this sample, this clonotype turned up many times. The CDR3 protein is CASSQVSAGADDTQYF. CDR3 sequence (DNA): TGTGCCAGCAGCCAAGTTTCAGCGGGAGCGGATGATACGCAGTATTTT. The V and J genes are TRBV4-2 and TRBJ2-3, with 8 bases matching TRBD2. The length of the CDR3 is 16 residues. Trimming at V came to 1 base and at J to 6 bases, leaving 9 bases not matched to a gene. Germline loops: CDR1 LGHNA, CDR2 YNFKEQ.

This clonotype came up many times. The rearrangement uses TRBV7-8 and TRBJ2-2; 9 bases agree with TRBD2. V was clipped by 2 bases and J by 6 bases; unmatched bases: 10. Germline assignment: CDR1 SGHVS and CDR2 FQNEAQ. The CDR3 has 17 residues. The DNA of the CDR3 is TGTGCCAGCAGCTTAAGAGAGACTAGCGGCTTATCCGGGGAGCTGTTTTTT. It specifies CASSLRETSGLSGELFF.

This clonotype came up many times. The gene calls are TRBV29-1 and TRBJ2-1, with D tentatively TRBD2 (6 bases). This CDR3 comprises 13 residues. V shed 6 bases and J shed 3 bases, with 12 bases lying between them. Looked up from germline, CDR1 is SQVTM and CDR2 is ANQGSEA. Written as DNA, the CDR3 is TGCAGCGTGACGACCGGGAGCTACAATGAGCAGTTCTTC. Protein: CSVTTGSYNEQFF.